A selection of T cell receptor beta chains follows, all from one sample in a study of blood T cell repertoires in COVID-19. Generated by immunoSEQ multiplex PCR, the TCRdb table keeps only in-frame clones and is missing some. The sample has some 290,000 clones; about four fifths are singletons. Sequencing was performed on peripheral blood. The source is an older woman with active or convalescent COVID-19. Both conserved end residues are part of each CDR3. Each record gives: clone size, V gene, CDR3 length, D gene, J gene, CDR3 DNA, CDR3 protein. The D gene is left open where the match is weak. Not every row has a clone size; where given, it reads once, few, many or a size class.

clone size: -
V gene: TRBV7-3
CDR3 length: 14
D gene: -
J gene: TRBJ2-3
CDR3 DNA: TGTGCCAGCAGCCGGGGACTGCAAACAGATACGCAGTATTTT
CDR3 protein: CASSRGLQTDTQYF

clone size: -
V gene: TRBV19
CDR3 length: 13
D gene: -
J gene: TRBJ1-2
CDR3 DNA: TGTGCCAGTACCACCCCGGGGAGGTACGGCTACACCTTC
CDR3 protein: CASTTPGRYGYTF

clone size: -
V gene: TRBV9
CDR3 length: 15
D gene: TRBD1
J gene: TRBJ1-4
CDR3 DNA: TGTGCCAGCAGCGCGGACAGGGCGGATAATGAAAAACTGTTTTTT
CDR3 protein: CASSADRADNEKLFF

clone size: -
V gene: TRBV6-2/TRBV6-3
CDR3 length: 18
D gene: -
J gene: TRBJ1-2
CDR3 DNA: TGTGCCAGCAGTTACTCGATCGGCCTTCTAGGAGCTAACTATGGCTACACCTTC
CDR3 protein: CASSYSIGLLGANYGYTF

clone size: once
V gene: TRBV19
CDR3 length: 19
D gene: TRBD2
J gene: TRBJ2-3
CDR3 DNA: TGTGCCAGTAGTAGGGGACTAGCGGGGGCCTCACCATGGTCAGATACGCAGTATTTT
CDR3 protein: CASSRGLAGASPWSDTQYF

clone size: -
V gene: TRBV25-1
CDR3 length: 11
D gene: -
J gene: TRBJ2-7
CDR3 DNA: TGTGCCAGCAGTGAAGGCCCCGTTCAGTACTTC
CDR3 protein: CASSEGPVQYF

clone size: few
V gene: TRBV27
CDR3 length: 15
D gene: -
J gene: TRBJ1-4
CDR3 DNA: TGTGCCAGCAGTTTATCCCCGGACAGTTTTGAAAAACTGTTTTTT
CDR3 protein: CASSLSPDSFEKLFF

clone size: few
V gene: TRBV5-1
CDR3 length: 15
D gene: TRBD1
J gene: TRBJ2-7
CDR3 DNA: TGCGCCAGCAGCTTGCAGGACAGGGTCTCCTACGAGCAGTACTTC
CDR3 protein: CASSLQDRVSYEQYF

clone size: few
V gene: TRBV12-3/TRBV12-4
CDR3 length: 13
D gene: TRBD1
J gene: TRBJ1-2
CDR3 DNA: TGTGCCAGCAGCCGGGGACAGCGTGCTGGCTACACCTTC
CDR3 protein: CASSRGQRAGYTF

clone size: once
V gene: TRBV11-3
CDR3 length: 14
D gene: TRBD1
J gene: TRBJ2-2
CDR3 DNA: TGTGCCAGCAGTCGGACAGGGAACGCCGGGGAGCTGTTTTTT
CDR3 protein: CASSRTGNAGELFF

clone size: few
V gene: TRBV15
CDR3 length: 18
D gene: TRBD1
J gene: TRBJ1-3
CDR3 DNA: TGTGCCACCACCAAGACGGACAGGGAGTTCCTTTCTGGAAACACCATATATTTT
CDR3 protein: CATTKTDREFLSGNTIYF